Listed below are T cell receptor beta chains from one sample, sequenced in a study of OX40 agonist ivuxolimab in advanced cancers. Using immunoSEQ multiplex PCR, the repertoire was profiled, and TCRdb retains in-frame clones only, with some absent. The data hold 55,000 to 60,000 clones, with over 90% observed a single time. The source was CD4+ or CD8+ T cells sorted from blood, collected in a trial of the OX40 agonist ivuxolimab. Source of these receptors: an adult with an advanced solid tumor such as melanoma, head and neck, liver or kidney cancer. The CDR3 runs from the conserved cysteine through the conserved F or W. D genes are given only for firm matches. Clone size is not always given. Where it is, it says once, few, many or a class for expanded clones.

V	D	size	J	CDR3	DNA
TRBV4-3	-	-	TRBJ1-4	CASSQDDWGGEKLFF	TGCGCCAGCAGCCAAGACGATTGGGGTGGTGAAAAACTGTTTTTT
TRBV2	-	-	TRBJ2-1	CASSESRYNEQFF	TGTGCCAGCAGTGAGAGCCGATACAATGAGCAGTTCTTC
TRBV19	TRBD1	-	TRBJ2-1	CASRPGQGFNEQFF	TGTGCCAGCAGACCGGGACAGGGATTTAATGAGCAGTTCTTC
TRBV28	-	-	TRBJ1-2	CASSSWTDTNYGYTF	TGTGCCAGCAGTTCCTGGACAGATACTAACTATGGCTACACCTTC
TRBV5-1	TRBD1	-	TRBJ1-1	CASSLRAGQGATEAFF	TGCGCCAGCAGCTTGAGGGCGGGACAGGGGGCCACTGAAGCTTTCTTT
TRBV9	-	-	TRBJ2-7	CASSGAADYEQYF	TGTGCCAGCAGCGGCGCCGCGGACTACGAGCAGTACTTC
TRBV28	TRBD1	-	TRBJ2-7	CASSLDSGQGRYEQYF	TGTGCCAGCAGTTTAGACTCGGGACAGGGGCGCTACGAGCAGTACTTC
TRBV9	-	-	TRBJ1-5	CASSAYGTDNQPQHF	TGTGCCAGCAGCGCTTACGGGACGGACAATCAGCCCCAGCATTTT
TRBV9	-	-	TRBJ1-2	CASSPSPGTYGYTF	TGTGCCAGCAGCCCGAGTCCGGGGACCTATGGCTACACCTTC
TRBV19	-	-	TRBJ1-4	CASRGNDEKLFF	TGTGCCAGCCGGGGCAACGATGAAAAACTGTTTTTT
TRBV19	TRBD1	-	TRBJ1-5	CASSIGQADQPQHF	TGTGCCAGTAGTATTGGACAGGCAGATCAGCCCCAGCATTTT
TRBV6-1	TRBD1	-	TRBJ1-2	CASIRQGMFGYGYTF	TGTGCCAGCATTAGACAGGGGATGTTCGGCTATGGCTACACCTTC
TRBV6-4	-	once	TRBJ2-2	CASSPVRGWGELFF	TGTGCCAGCAGTCCTGTGCGGGGATGGGGGGAGCTGTTTTTT
TRBV29-1	TRBD1	-	TRBJ2-7	CSVETGFSYEQYF	TGCAGCGTGGAGACAGGGTTCTCCTACGAGCAGTACTTC
TRBV7-2	TRBD1	few	TRBJ2-3	CASSLPLLQGNTDTQYF	TGTGCCAGCAGCTTACCCCTCCTACAGGGGAACACAGATACGCAGTATTTT
TRBV4-3	TRBD1	once	TRBJ1-4	CASSQDSAGTENEKLFF	TGCGCCAGCAGCCAAGACAGTGCCGGGACAGAGAATGAAAAACTGTTTTTT
TRBV28	-	few	TRBJ1-1	CASSTRTAMTEAFF	TGTGCCAGCAGTACACGGACGGCGATGACTGAAGCTTTCTTT
TRBV18	-	-	TRBJ1-4	CASSPDEKLFF	TGTGCCAGCTCACCGGATGAAAAACTGTTTTTT
TRBV11-1	-	-	TRBJ2-3	CASSLPRSSTDTQYF	TGTGCCAGCAGCTTGCCCAGATCTAGCACAGATACGCAGTATTTT
TRBV6-1	-	-	TRBJ2-7	CASSYEQYF	TGTGCCAGCAGCTACGAGCAGTACTTC
TRBV6-5	TRBD1	-	TRBJ2-1	CASSPGQWDNEQFF	TGTGCCAGCAGTCCGGGACAGTGGGACAATGAGCAGTTCTTC
TRBV28	TRBD1	-	TRBJ1-1	CASSLTGGIEAFF	TGTGCCAGCAGTCTTACAGGGGGCATCGAAGCTTTCTTT
TRBV7-9	TRBD2	-	TRBJ2-3	CASSPWGGSGSDTQYF	TGTGCCAGCAGCCCCTGGGGCGGGAGTGGCTCAGATACGCAGTATTTT
TRBV14	TRBD1	-	TRBJ2-7	CASSYTGGVPYEQYF	TGTGCCAGCAGTTACACAGGGGGTGTCCCCTACGAGCAGTACTTC
TRBV4-2	TRBD1	-	TRBJ2-7	CASSQTMTGGGYEQYF	TGTGCCAGCAGCCAAACCATGACAGGGGGCGGCTACGAGCAGTACTTC
TRBV28	TRBD1	-	TRBJ1-1	CASRGQWGRVTEAFF	TGTGCCAGCAGGGGACAGTGGGGCCGGGTCACTGAAGCTTTCTTT
TRBV9	-	-	TRBJ2-1	CASSERAYNEQFF	TGTGCCAGCAGCGAGCGGGCTTACAATGAGCAGTTCTTC
TRBV10-3	-	-	TRBJ1-1	CAISESGGEAFF	TGTGCCATCAGTGAGTCTGGGGGTGAGGCTTTCTTT
TRBV28	-	few	TRBJ2-7	CASTPAETFYEQYF	TGTGCCAGCACCCCAGCGGAAACCTTCTACGAGCAGTACTTC
TRBV5-4	TRBD2	-	TRBJ2-5	CASMDLVGRARETQYF	TGTGCCAGCATGGATTTAGTAGGGAGGGCCCGCGAGACCCAGTACTTC
TRBV10-1	TRBD2	-	TRBJ2-5	CASVARLAGPLVYQETQYF	TGCGCCAGCGTCGCCCGACTAGCGGGTCCCTTAGTTTACCAAGAGACCCAGTACTTC
TRBV7-9	-	once	TRBJ2-7	CASSPDLGEQYF	TGTGCCAGCAGCCCCGATCTCGGCGAGCAGTACTTC
TRBV28	-	-	TRBJ2-7	CASSPLRRGQSSYEQYF	TGTGCCAGCAGTCCGTTAAGAAGGGGACAAAGCTCCTACGAGCAGTACTTC
TRBV4-3	TRBD2	-	TRBJ2-5	CASSQDPSGRAETQYF	TGCGCCAGCAGCCAAGATCCCAGCGGGAGAGCGGAGACCCAGTACTTC
TRBV29-1	TRBD2	-	TRBJ2-7	CSATSGRGAYEQYF	TGCAGCGCAACTAGCGGGAGGGGGGCCTACGAGCAGTACTTC
TRBV4-1	-	-	TRBJ2-7	CASSQRDGPYEQYF	TGCGCCAGCAGCCAAAGGGACGGGCCCTACGAGCAGTACTTC
TRBV29-1	TRBD2	once	TRBJ2-1	CSVEGVAGGGTDEQFF	TGCAGCGTTGAAGGGGTAGCGGGAGGCGGCACAGACGAGCAGTTCTTC
TRBV18	TRBD1	-	TRBJ2-3	CASSLRGGGASTDTQYF	TGTGCCAGCTCCCTACGAGGGGGCGGTGCTAGCACAGATACGCAGTATTTT
TRBV19	-	few	TRBJ1-1	CASSPRTDGYTEAFF	TGTGCCAGTAGCCCGAGGACGGACGGATACACTGAAGCTTTCTTT
TRBV19	-	-	TRBJ1-2	CASRPRDGANYGYTF	TGTGCCAGTAGACCAAGAGACGGGGCCAACTATGGCTACACCTTC
TRBV9	-	-	TRBJ2-3	CASSLGGTDTQYF	TGTGCCAGCAGCTTAGGGGGAACGGATACGCAGTATTTT
TRBV19	TRBD1	-	TRBJ1-5	CASSIRDRGQPQHF	TGTGCCAGTAGTATCCGGGACAGGGGTCAGCCCCAGCATTTT
TRBV28	-	few	TRBJ1-5	CASSQPQHF	TGTGCCAGCAGTCAGCCCCAGCATTTT
TRBV4-3	-	-	TRBJ2-2	CASSPLGVGAGELFF	TGCGCCAGCAGCCCCCTCGGGGTAGGCGCCGGGGAGCTGTTTTTT
TRBV28	TRBD1	-	TRBJ2-7	CASSFWDRLTYEQYF	TGTGCCAGCAGTTTTTGGGACAGACTTACCTACGAGCAGTACTTC
TRBV4-3	TRBD1	once	TRBJ2-2	CASSRRTGGAGELFF	TGCGCCAGCAGCCGACGGACAGGGGGAGCCGGGGAGCTGTTTTTT
TRBV11-3	TRBD2	-	TRBJ2-7	CASSLGGGSPYEQYF	TGTGCCAGCAGCTTAGGAGGCGGGAGCCCCTACGAGCAGTACTTC
TRBV6-5	-	-	TRBJ2-3	CASSYGRTTDTQYF	TGTGCCAGCAGTTACGGACGGACCACAGATACGCAGTATTTT
TRBV6-1	-	-	TRBJ1-1	CASSEGGGPNTEAFF	TGTGCCAGCAGTGAAGGTGGGGGGCCGAACACTGAAGCTTTCTTT
TRBV27	-	-	TRBJ1-1	CASSLSLGQLSLKAFF	TGTGCCAGCAGTTTATCGTTAGGACAGCTATCCCTTAAAGCTTTCTTT
TRBV6-6	-	-	TRBJ2-7	CASSYSTAYEQYF	TGTGCCAGCAGTTACTCGACAGCCTACGAGCAGTACTTC
TRBV19	TRBD1	-	TRBJ2-1	CASSIEQGGQEFF	TGTGCCAGTAGTATAGAACAGGGGGGTCAGGAGTTCTTC